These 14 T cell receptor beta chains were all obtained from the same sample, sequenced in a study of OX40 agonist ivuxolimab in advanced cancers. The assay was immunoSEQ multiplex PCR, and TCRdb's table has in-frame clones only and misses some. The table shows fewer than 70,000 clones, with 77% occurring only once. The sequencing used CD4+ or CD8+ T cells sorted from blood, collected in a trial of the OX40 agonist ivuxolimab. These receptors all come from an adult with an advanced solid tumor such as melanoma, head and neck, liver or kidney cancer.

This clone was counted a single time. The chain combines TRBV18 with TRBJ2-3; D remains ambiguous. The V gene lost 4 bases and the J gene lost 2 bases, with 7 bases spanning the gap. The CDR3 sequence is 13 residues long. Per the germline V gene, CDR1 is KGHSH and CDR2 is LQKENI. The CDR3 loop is CASSLQITDTQYF. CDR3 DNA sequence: TGTGCCAGCTCACTCCAAATCACAGATACGCAGTATTTT.

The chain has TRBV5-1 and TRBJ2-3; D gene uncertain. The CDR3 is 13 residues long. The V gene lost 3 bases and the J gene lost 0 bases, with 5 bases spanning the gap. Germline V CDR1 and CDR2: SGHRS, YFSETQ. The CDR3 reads CASSWSSTDTQYF. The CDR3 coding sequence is TGCGCCAGCAGCTGGTCTAGCACAGATACGCAGTATTTT.

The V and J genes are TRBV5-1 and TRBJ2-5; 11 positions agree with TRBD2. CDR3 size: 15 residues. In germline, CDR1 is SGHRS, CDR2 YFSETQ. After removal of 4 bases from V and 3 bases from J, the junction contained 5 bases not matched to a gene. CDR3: CASSPGLAAKETQYF. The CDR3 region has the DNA TGCGCCAGCAGCCCGGGACTAGCGGCGAAAGAGACCCAGTACTTC.

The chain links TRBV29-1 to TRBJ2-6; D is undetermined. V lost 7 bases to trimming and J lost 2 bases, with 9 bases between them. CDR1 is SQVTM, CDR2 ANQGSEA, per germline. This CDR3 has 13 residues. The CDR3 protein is CSAKAAGANVLTF. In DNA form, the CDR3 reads TGCAGCGCCAAGGCTGCTGGGGCCAACGTCCTGACTTTC.

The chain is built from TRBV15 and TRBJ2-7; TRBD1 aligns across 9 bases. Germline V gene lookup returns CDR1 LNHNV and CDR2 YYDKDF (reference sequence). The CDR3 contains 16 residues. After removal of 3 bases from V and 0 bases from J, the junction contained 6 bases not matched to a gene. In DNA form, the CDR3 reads TGTGCCACCAGCAGGACAGGGGGGGACTTCTCCTACGAGCAGTACTTC. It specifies CATSRTGGDFSYEQYF.

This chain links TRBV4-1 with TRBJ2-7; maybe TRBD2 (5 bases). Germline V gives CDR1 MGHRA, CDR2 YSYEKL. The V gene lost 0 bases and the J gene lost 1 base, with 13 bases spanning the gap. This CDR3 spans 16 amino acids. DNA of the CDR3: TGCGCCAGCAGCCAAGATATGTTGCGGACTTCCTACGAGCAGTACTTC. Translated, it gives CASSQDMLRTSYEQYF.

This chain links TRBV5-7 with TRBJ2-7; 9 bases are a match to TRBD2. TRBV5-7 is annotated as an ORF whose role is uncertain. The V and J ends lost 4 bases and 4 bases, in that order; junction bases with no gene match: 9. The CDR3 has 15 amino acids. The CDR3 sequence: CASSRPGLAVYEQYF. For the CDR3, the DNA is TGTGCCAGCAGCCGTCCGGGACTAGCTGTGTACGAGCAGTACTTC.

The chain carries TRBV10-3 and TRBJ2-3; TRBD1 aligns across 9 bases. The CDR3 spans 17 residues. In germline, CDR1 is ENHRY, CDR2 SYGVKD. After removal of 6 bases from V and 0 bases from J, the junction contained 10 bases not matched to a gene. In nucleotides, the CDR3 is TGTGCCATCAGCGGCGACAGGGGGACAGCCAGCACAGATACGCAGTATTTT. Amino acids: CAISGDRGTASTDTQYF.

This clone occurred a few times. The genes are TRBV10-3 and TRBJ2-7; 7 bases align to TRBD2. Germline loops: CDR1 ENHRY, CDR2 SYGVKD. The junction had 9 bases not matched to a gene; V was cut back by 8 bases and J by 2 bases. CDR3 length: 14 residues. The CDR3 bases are TGTGCCATCTCTCGGGGGGACCCCACCTACGAGCAGTACTTC. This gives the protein CAISRGDPTYEQYF.

This chain's CDR3 is CASSRAGTANEKLFF. The CDR3 region has the DNA TGTGCCAGCAGTAGGGCCGGGACAGCTAATGAAAAACTGTTTTTT. J is TRBJ1-4 and V is TRBV5-4; 7 bases map to TRBD1. Germline loops: CDR1 SGHNT, CDR2 YYREEE (reference sequence). The CDR3 covers 15 residues. The V gene end was trimmed by 5 bases and the J gene end by 3 bases; junction bases not matched to a gene: 7. The whole variable domain, filled in from reference TRBV5-4 and TRBJ1-4, reads ETGVTQSPTHLIKTRGQQVTLRCSSQSGHNTVSWYQQALGQGPQFIFQYYREEENGRGNFPPRFSGLQFPNYSSELNVNALELDDSALYLCASSRAGTANEKLFFGSGTQLSVL.

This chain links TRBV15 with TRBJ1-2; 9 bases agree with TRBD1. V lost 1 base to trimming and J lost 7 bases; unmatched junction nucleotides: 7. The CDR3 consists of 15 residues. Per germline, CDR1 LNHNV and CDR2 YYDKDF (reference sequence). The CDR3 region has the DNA TGTGCCACCAGCAGAGCCCGGACAGGGGTAGGTGGCTACACCTTC. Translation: CATSRARTGVGGYTF.

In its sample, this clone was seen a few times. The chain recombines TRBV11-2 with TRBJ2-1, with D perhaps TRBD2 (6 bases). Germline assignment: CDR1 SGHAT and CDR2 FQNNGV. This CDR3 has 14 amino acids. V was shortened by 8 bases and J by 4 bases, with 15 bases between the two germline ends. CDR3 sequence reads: CASRFSGDYNEQFF. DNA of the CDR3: TGTGCCAGCCGATTTTCGGGGGATTACAATGAGCAGTTCTTC.

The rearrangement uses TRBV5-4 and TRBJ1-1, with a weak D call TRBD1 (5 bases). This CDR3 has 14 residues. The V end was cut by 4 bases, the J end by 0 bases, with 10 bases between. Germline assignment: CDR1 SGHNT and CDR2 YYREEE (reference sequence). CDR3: CASSQTVVNTEAFF. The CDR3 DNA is TGTGCCAGCAGCCAGACAGTGGTGAACACTGAAGCTTTCTTT.

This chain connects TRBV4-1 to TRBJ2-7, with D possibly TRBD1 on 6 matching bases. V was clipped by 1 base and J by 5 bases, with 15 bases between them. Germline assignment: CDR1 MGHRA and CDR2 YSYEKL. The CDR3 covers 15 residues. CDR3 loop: CASSQVGAGANEQYF. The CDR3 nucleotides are TGCGCCAGCAGCCAAGTAGGAGCAGGGGCGAACGAGCAGTACTTC.